Listed below are T cell receptor beta chains from one sample, sequenced in a study of cytomegalovirus exposure and HLA in healthy donors. The repertoire was sequenced with immunoSEQ multiplex PCR; TCRdb's copy has only in-frame clones and lacks some. Among about 160,000 clones listed, around 90% were seen once. Sequencing input: PBMCs. These receptors all come from a woman in her 30s in good health and CMV-seronegative. Both conserved end residues are part of each CDR3. D genes are given only for firm matches. Size values are once, few and many counts, or a class for expanded clones, and some rows have none.

>TRBV18|TRBJ2-1|.|TRBD2
CASSPPSLAGASNEQFF
TGTGCCAGCTCACCACCGTCTCTAGCGGGAGCCTCGAATGAGCAGTTCTTC
>TRBV28|TRBJ2-6|.|TRBD2
CASSFVFAGGSGGANVLTF
TGTGCCAGCAGTTTCGTTTTCGCGGGAGGCTCCGGGGGGGCCAACGTCCTGACTTTC
>TRBV19|TRBJ1-5|.|.
CASSIIFSNQPQHF
TGTGCCAGTAGTATTATCTTCAGCAATCAGCCCCAGCATTTT
>TRBV21-1|TRBJ1-4|.|.
CASSKLDRDATNEKLFF
TGTGCCAGCAGCAAATTGGACAGGGATGCAACTAATGAAAAACTGTTTTTT
>TRBV27|TRBJ1-4|.|.
CASSLQINEKLFF
TGTGCCAGCAGTTTACAGATTAATGAAAAACTGTTTTTT
>TRBV18|TRBJ1-3|.|.
CASSPDTNTIYF
TGTGCCAGCTCACCCGACACAAACACCATATATTTT
>TRBV7-9|TRBJ1-1|.|TRBD1
CASSRDRGQTGSNTEAFF
TGTGCCAGCAGCCGGGACAGGGGCCAGACGGGGTCGAACACTGAAGCTTTCTTT
>TRBV7-8|TRBJ2-3|.|.
CASSLRGSGTHTQYF
TGTGCCAGCAGCTTAAGGGGATCTGGAACACATACGCAGTATTTT
>TRBV6-6|TRBJ2-1|.|TRBD1
CASSRDRNEQFF
TGTGCCAGCAGTCGGGACAGAAATGAGCAGTTCTTC
>TRBV7-9|TRBJ1-2|.|.
CASNKGRGGYTF
TGTGCCAGCAACAAAGGCCGGGGTGGCTACACCTTC
>TRBV27|TRBJ2-7|.|.
CASSFRPRGPDEQYF
TGTGCCAGCAGTTTTAGACCGCGGGGCCCGGACGAGCAGTACTTC
>TRBV13|TRBJ2-4|.|.
CASSRNPPRQFAKNIQYF
TGTGCCAGCAGCAGAAACCCACCTAGACAGTTTGCTAAAAACATTCAGTACTTC
>TRBV30|TRBJ1-4|.|TRBD1
CACQAGQGAETNEKLFF
TGTGCCTGCCAGGCTGGACAGGGGGCGGAAACTAATGAAAAACTGTTTTTT
>TRBV9|TRBJ2-7|.|.
CASSVSSFGVDEQYF
TGTGCCAGCAGCGTAAGTAGCTTTGGTGTCGACGAGCAGTACTTC
>TRBV19|TRBJ1-2|.|.
CASSGGPRQEVHLYGYTF
TGTGCCAGTAGTGGGGGACCTAGACAGGAAGTTCACTTATATGGCTACACCTTC
>TRBV7-9|TRBJ1-1|.|.
CASSSTPRNTEAFF
TGTGCCAGCAGCTCAACTCCAAGGAACACTGAAGCTTTCTTT
>TRBV7-6|TRBJ2-7|.|TRBD1
CASSLLGQAAYEQYF
TGTGCCAGCAGCTTATTGGGACAGGCAGCCTACGAGCAGTACTTC
>TRBV6-1|TRBJ1-2|.|TRBD1
CASSVRTGGLNYGYTF
TGTGCCAGCAGTGTCAGGACAGGGGGTCTTAACTATGGCTACACCTTC
>TRBV6-5|TRBJ2-7|once|.
CASSARLPVEQYF
TGTGCCAGCAGTGCCCGACTACCTGTAGAGCAGTACTTC
>TRBV10-1|TRBJ1-1|few|.
CASSDLGVGTEAFF
TGCGCCAGCAGTGATCTAGGGGTTGGGACTGAAGCTTTCTTT
>TRBV4-1|TRBJ2-3|once|TRBD2
CASTRLAGGTDTQYF
TGCGCCAGCACCAGACTAGCGGGAGGGACAGATACGCAGTATTTT
>TRBV7-9|TRBJ2-1|.|TRBD2
CASSPSLTSGALGDEQFF
TGTGCCAGCAGCCCCAGTTTGACTAGCGGAGCCCTTGGGGATGAGCAGTTCTTC
>TRBV5-4|TRBJ2-1|.|.
CASSSGLYNEQFF
TGTGCCAGCAGCTCGGGACTTTACAATGAGCAGTTCTTC
>TRBV10-1|TRBJ1-1|.|TRBD1
CASSEWTGFGTEAFF
TGCGCCAGCAGTGAGTGGACAGGGTTTGGGACTGAAGCTTTCTTT
>TRBV7-6|TRBJ2-3|.|.
CASSLATGSGTDTQYF
TGTGCCAGCAGCTTAGCGACGGGAAGTGGCACAGATACGCAGTATTTT
>TRBV11-2|TRBJ2-5|few|.
CASVPQAGIKTQYF
TGTGCCAGCGTCCCCCAGGCAGGGATAAAGACCCAGTACTTC
>TRBV6-5|TRBJ2-3|.|.
CASSARQRDTQYF
TGTGCCAGCAGTGCCCGACAGAGAGATACGCAGTATTTT
>TRBV11-1|TRBJ2-3|.|.
CASSLNTDTQYF
TGTGCCAGCAGCCTTAACACAGATACGCAGTATTTT
>TRBV6-4|TRBJ1-1|once|.
CASSDGTSTEAFF
TGTGCCAGCAGTGATGGGACTTCTACTGAAGCTTTCTTT
>TRBV7-8|TRBJ1-5|.|.
CASSSTREGNQPQHF
TGTGCCAGCAGCTCGACACGGGAGGGCAATCAGCCCCAGCATTTT
>TRBV27|TRBJ2-4|.|TRBD1
CASSFEGAPQNIQYF
TGTGCCAGCAGTTTCGAGGGGGCGCCCCAAAACATTCAGTACTTC
>TRBV5-1|TRBJ2-2|.|TRBD1
CASSLKPGQGNTGELFF
TGCGCCAGCAGCCTGAAGCCGGGACAGGGGAACACCGGGGAGCTGTTTTTT
>TRBV6-5|TRBJ2-2|.|.
CASSYGHPGELFF
TGTGCCAGCAGTTACGGGCACCCCGGGGAGCTGTTTTTT
>TRBV15|TRBJ1-5|.|TRBD1
CATSRRGTGGSNQPQHF
TGTGCCACCAGCAGACGAGGGACAGGGGGAAGCAATCAGCCCCAGCATTTT
>TRBV12-5|TRBJ2-7|.|.
CASGPQGVVYEQYF
TGTGCTAGTGGACCACAGGGCGTGGTCTACGAGCAGTACTTC
>TRBV9|TRBJ2-3|.|.
CASSVERAPQYF
TGTGCCAGCAGCGTAGAAAGAGCCCCGCAGTATTTT
>TRBV19|TRBJ1-1|few|.
CASSMWSTEAFF
TGTGCCAGTAGTATGTGGAGCACTGAAGCTTTCTTT
>TRBV27|TRBJ2-7|.|.
CASSRDPLDLVEQYF
TGTGCCAGCAGTCGCGACCCGCTAGATCTGGTCGAGCAGTACTTC
>TRBV28|TRBJ2-2|.|TRBD1
CASSTGGMDTGELFF
TGTGCCAGCAGCACAGGGGGCATGGACACCGGGGAGCTGTTTTTT
>TRBV11-1|TRBJ2-3|.|.
CASTLRPGVSDTQYF
TGTGCCAGCACTCTACGCCCAGGGGTTTCAGATACGCAGTATTTT
>TRBV10-1|TRBJ1-1|.|.
CASSGNAGFGTEAFF
TGCGCCAGCAGTGGAAACGCGGGGTTTGGCACTGAAGCTTTCTTT
>TRBV7-2|TRBJ2-7|.|TRBD2
CASSRTSGGPSSYEQYF
TGTGCCAGCAGCCGGACTAGCGGGGGCCCTAGCTCCTACGAGCAGTACTTC
>TRBV29-1|TRBJ2-5|.|.
CSVRGLDTGTQYF
TGCAGCGTTAGAGGCCTCGATACGGGGACCCAGTACTTC